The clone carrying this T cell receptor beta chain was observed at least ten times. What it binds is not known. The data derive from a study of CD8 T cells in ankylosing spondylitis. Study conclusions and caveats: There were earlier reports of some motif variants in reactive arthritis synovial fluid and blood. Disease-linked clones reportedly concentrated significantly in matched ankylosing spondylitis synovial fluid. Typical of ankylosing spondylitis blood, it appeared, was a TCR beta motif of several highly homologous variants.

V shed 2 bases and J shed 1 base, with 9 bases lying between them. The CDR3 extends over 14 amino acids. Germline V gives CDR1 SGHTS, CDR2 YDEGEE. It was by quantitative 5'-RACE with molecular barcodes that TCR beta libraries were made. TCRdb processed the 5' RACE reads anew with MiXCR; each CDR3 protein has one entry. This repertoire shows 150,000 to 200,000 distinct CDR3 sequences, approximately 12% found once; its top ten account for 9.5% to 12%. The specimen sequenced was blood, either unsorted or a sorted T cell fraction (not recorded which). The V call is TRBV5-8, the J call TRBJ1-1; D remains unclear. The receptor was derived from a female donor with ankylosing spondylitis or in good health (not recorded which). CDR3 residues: CASSFGHSNTEAFF. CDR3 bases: TGTGCCAGCAGCTTCGGGCACTCGAACACTGAAGCTTTCTTT.